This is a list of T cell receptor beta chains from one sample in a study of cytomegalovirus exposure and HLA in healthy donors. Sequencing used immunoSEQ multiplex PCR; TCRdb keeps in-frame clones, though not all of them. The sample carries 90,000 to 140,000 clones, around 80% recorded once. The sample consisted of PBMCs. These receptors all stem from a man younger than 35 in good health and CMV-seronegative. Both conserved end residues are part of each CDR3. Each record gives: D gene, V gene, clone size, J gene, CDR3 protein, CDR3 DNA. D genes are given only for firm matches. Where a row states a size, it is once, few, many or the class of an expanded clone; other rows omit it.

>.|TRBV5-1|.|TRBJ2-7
CASSSGSYEQYF
TGCGCCAGCAGCTCCGGGAGCTACGAGCAGTACTTC
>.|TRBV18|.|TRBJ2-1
CASSPGRINEQFF
TGTGCCAGCTCACCGGGGAGAATCAATGAGCAGTTCTTC
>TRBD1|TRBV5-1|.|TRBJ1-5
CASSYGTGYPEPQHF
TGCGCCAGCAGCTACGGGACAGGGTATCCGGAGCCCCAGCATTTT
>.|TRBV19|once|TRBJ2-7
CASSILKGVYEQYF
TGTGCCAGTAGTATCTTGAAAGGAGTCTACGAGCAGTACTTC
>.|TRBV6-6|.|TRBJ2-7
CASSLGRVGYEQYF
TGTGCCAGCAGTTTAGGCAGGGTCGGCTACGAGCAGTACTTC
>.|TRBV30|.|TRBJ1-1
CALVHTEAFF
TGCGCCTTAGTTCACACTGAAGCTTTCTTT
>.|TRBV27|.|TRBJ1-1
CASSFGGAGTEAFF
TGTGCCAGCAGTTTTGGAGGGGCAGGAACTGAAGCTTTCTTT
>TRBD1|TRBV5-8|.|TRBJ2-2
CASSLPRRGRTGELFF
TGTGCCAGCAGCTTGCCCCGCAGGGGGCGAACCGGGGAGCTGTTTTTT
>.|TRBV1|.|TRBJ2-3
CTSSQESREAFF
TGCACCAGCAGCCAAGAATCGCGGGAGGCCTTTTTT
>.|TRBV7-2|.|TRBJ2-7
CASSLDGGFWSSYEQYF
TGTGCCAGCAGCTTAGATGGTGGATTTTGGAGCTCCTACGAGCAGTACTTC
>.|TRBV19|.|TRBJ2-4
CASSIREIENIQYF
TGTGCCAGTAGTATTCGGGAAATTGAAAACATTCAGTACTTC
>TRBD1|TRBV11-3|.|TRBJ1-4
CASSRRDREEKLFF
TGTGCCAGCAGTCGCCGGGACAGAGAGGAAAAACTGTTTTTT
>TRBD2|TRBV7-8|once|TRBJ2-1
CASSPAGTSRYNEQFF
TGTGCCAGCAGTCCAGCTGGGACTAGCAGATACAATGAGCAGTTCTTC
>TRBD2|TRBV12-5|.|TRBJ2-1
CASGFGLAGGGDEQFF
TGTGCTAGTGGTTTCGGACTAGCGGGAGGGGGGGATGAGCAGTTCTTC